This record concerns one T cell receptor (beta chain) sequence. Any history of autoimmune disease or systemic immunosuppression disqualified patients. Baseline, cycle 4 day 1, and cycle 7 day 1 were the blood sampling points. Germline V gene data show CDR1 as SGHRS and CDR2 as YFSETQ. This CDR3 contains 13 residues. Trimming left V 6 bases short and J 0 bases short, with 9 bases between. This record belongs to a study of OX40 agonist ivuxolimab in advanced cancers. As for the study in general: At 65% to 90% male, the cohort had a mean age of roughly 60 years, ranging from about 23 to 80.

Only in-frame clones appear in the TCRdb table, and some are missing; sequencing was by immunoSEQ multiplex PCR. The sample comprises about 21,000 clones, approximately 81% of which are singletons, and 35% to 45% rests with the top ten. The sequence derives from an adult with an advanced solid tumor such as melanoma, head and neck, liver or kidney cancer. This rearrangement joins TRBV5-1 to TRBJ2-5; D is unresolved. The sequenced sample was CD4+ or CD8+ T cells sorted from blood, obtained in a trial of the OX40 agonist ivuxolimab. CDR3 region: CASTLDNQETQYF. As DNA, the CDR3 is TGCGCCAGCACGCTTGACAACCAAGAGACCCAGTACTTC.